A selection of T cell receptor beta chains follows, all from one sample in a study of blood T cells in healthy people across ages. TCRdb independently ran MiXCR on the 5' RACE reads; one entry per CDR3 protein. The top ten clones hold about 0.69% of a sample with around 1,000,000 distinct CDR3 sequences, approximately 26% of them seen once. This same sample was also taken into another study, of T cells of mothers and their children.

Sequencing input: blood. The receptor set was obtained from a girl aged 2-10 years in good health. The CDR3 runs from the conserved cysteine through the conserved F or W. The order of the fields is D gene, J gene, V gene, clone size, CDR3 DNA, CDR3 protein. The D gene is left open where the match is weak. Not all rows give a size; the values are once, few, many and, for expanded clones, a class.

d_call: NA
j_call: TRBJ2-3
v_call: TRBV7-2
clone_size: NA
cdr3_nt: TGTGCCAGCAGCCGAGTACCTAATCCTAGCACAGATACGCAGTATTTT
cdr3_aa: CASSRVPNPSTDTQYF

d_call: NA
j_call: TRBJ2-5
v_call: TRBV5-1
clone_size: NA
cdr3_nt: TGCGCCAGCAGTCGGCGACAGGGAGGAGAGACCCAGTACTTC
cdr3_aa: CASSRRQGGETQYF

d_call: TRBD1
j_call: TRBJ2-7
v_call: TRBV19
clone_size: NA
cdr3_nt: TGTGCCAGTGGACAGGGGAACGAGCAGTACTTC
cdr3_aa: CASGQGNEQYF

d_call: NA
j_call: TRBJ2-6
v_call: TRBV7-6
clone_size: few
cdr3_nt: TGTGCCAGCAGCTTTTACCCAGGCCCTCCTGGGGCCAACGTCCTGACTTTC
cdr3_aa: CASSFYPGPPGANVLTF

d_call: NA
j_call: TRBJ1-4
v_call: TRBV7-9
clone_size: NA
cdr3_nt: TGTGCCAGCAGCTTAGGTCCTGGGACGAGCGAAAAACTGTTTTTT
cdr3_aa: CASSLGPGTSEKLFF

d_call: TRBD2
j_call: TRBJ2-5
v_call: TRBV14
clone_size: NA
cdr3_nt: TGTGCCAGCAGCCCTCCGAGGCTAGCGGGAGAAGAGACCCAGTACTTC
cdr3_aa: CASSPPRLAGEETQYF

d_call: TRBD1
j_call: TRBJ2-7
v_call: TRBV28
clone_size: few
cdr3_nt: TGTGCCAGCACAACCGGGACAGGGAAGTACTTC
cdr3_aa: CASTTGTGKYF

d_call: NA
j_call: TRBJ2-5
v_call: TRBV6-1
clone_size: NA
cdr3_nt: TGTGCCAGCAGTGATATTTTGGGTCCAGAGACCCAGTACTTC
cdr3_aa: CASSDILGPETQYF

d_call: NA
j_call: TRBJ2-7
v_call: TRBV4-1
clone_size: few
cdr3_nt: TGCGCCAGCAGCCAAGAAGTTGGAGGGGGCTGGGAGCAGTACTTC
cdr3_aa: CASSQEVGGGWEQYF

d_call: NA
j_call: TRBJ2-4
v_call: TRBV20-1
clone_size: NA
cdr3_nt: TGCAGTGCTATGAGTGTCAAAAACATTCAGTACTTC
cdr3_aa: CSAMSVKNIQYF

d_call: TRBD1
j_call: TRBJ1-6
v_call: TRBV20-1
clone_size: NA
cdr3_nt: TGCAGTGCTAGAGGGACAGGGATGGATTCACCCCTCCACTTT
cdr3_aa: CSARGTGMDSPLHF

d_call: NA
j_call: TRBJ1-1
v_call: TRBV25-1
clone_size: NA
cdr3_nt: TGTGCCAGCAGTGAACAAATTAGGGGTGAAGCTTTCTTT
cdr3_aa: CASSEQIRGEAFF

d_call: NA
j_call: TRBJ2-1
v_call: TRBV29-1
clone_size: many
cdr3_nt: TGCAGCGTTGGATCCGGGAGCTCCTACAATGAGCAGTTCTTC
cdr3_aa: CSVGSGSSYNEQFF

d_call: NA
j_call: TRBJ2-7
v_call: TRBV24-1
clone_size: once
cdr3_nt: TGTGCCACCAGTGATTCGTCGACAGCCCCCTACGAGCAGTACTTC
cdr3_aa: CATSDSSTAPYEQYF

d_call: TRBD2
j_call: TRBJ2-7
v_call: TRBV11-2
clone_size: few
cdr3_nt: TGTGCCAGCAGCGGGATCGGACTAGCGGGAGATGGATACGAGCAGTACTTC
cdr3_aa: CASSGIGLAGDGYEQYF

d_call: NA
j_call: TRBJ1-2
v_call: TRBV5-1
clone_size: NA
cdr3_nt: TGCGCCAGCAGCTTCCGGGACCCTAACTATGGCTACACCTTC
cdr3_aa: CASSFRDPNYGYTF

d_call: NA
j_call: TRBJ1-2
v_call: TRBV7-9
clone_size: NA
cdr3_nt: TGTGCCAGCAATTCAAACCGCCGGGACAAACTATTCAAAGGCTACACCTTC
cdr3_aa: CASNSNRRDKLFKGYTF

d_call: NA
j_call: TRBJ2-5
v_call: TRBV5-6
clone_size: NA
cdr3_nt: TGTGCCAGCAGCTTGGAGGGTCTTTCGTCGCAAGAGACCCAGTACTTC
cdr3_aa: CASSLEGLSSQETQYF

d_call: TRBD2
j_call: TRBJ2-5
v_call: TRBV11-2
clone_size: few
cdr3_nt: TGTGCCAGCAGCTTACGACTAGCTACCGAAGAGACCCAGTACTTC
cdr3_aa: CASSLRLATEETQYF

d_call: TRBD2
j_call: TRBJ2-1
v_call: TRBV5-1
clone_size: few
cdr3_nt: TGCGCCAGCAGCTGGCCCACGGCTAGCGGGAGAGACAATGAGCAGTTCTTC
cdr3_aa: CASSWPTASGRDNEQFF

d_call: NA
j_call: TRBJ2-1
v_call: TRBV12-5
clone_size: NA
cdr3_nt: TGTGCTAGTGGTTCGATAGTGGGTGCCAATGAGCAGTTCTTC
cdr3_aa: CASGSIVGANEQFF

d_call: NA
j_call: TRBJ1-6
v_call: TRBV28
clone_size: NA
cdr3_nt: TGTGCCAGCAGCCTGACCCCAGGGAAGTCTAATTCACCCCTCCACTTT
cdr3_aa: CASSLTPGKSNSPLHF

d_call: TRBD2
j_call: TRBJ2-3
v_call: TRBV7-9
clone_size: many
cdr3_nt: TGTGCCAGCAGCTTAGCAGCGGGGGGGCCAAGGGATACGCAGTATTTT
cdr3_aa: CASSLAAGGPRDTQYF

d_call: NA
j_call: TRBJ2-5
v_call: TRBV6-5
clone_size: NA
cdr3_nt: TGTGCCAGCACCAAGGCTGAGACCCAGTGCTTC
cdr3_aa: CASTKAETQCF

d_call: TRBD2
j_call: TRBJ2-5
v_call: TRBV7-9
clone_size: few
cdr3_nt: TGTGCCAGCAGCTTAACGCCGGGGGGGCGGTTTGGAGAGACCCAGTACTTC
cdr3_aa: CASSLTPGGRFGETQYF

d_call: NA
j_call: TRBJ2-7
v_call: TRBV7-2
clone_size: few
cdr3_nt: TGTGCCAGCAGCTCAGCAATGGCAGGACCCTACGAGCAGTACTTC
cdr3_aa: CASSSAMAGPYEQYF

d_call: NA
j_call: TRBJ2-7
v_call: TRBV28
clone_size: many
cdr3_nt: TGTGCCAGCAGTTATACAGGGTACGAGCAGTACTTC
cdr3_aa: CASSYTGYEQYF

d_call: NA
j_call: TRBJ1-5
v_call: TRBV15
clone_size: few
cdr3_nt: TGTGCCACCAGCAGAGAAGGAGGGGGGTTTCAGCCCCAGCATTTT
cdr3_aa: CATSREGGGFQPQHF

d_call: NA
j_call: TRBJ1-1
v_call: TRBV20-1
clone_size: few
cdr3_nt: TGCAGTGCTACCCAGGGGAACACTGAAGCTTTCTTT
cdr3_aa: CSATQGNTEAFF

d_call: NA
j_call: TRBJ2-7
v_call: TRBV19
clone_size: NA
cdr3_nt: TGTGCCAGTAGTACACATTCCGCCGCCTACGAGCAGTACTTC
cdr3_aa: CASSTHSAAYEQYF

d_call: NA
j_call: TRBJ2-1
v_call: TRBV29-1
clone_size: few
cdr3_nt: TGCAGCGTCCCACCGCATTCGGGACCCCTAAGGATCGATGAGCAGTTCTTC
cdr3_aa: CSVPPHSGPLRIDEQFF

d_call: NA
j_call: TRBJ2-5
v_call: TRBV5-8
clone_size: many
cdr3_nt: TGTGCCAGCAGCGCACTTCCAGAGACCCAGTACTTC
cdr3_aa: CASSALPETQYF

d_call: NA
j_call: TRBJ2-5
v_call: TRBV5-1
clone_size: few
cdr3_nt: TGCGCCAGCATCCGGGGGCCGGACGGAGAGACCCAGTACTTC
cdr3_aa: CASIRGPDGETQYF

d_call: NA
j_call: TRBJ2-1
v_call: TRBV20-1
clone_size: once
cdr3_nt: TGCAGTGCGATTGGGAAATTAGGAAATGAGCAGTTCTTC
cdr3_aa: CSAIGKLGNEQFF

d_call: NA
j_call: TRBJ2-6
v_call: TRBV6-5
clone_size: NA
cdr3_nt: TGTGCCAGCAGTTACTCGTCGGGGACAGGGGCCAACGTCCTGACTTTC
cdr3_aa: CASSYSSGTGANVLTF

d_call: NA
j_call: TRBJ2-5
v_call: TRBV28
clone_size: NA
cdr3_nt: TGTGCAGCAGGGCGCTCCCACCAAGAGACCCAGTACTTC
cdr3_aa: CAAGRSHQETQYF

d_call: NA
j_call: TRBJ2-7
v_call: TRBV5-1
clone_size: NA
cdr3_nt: TGCGCCAGCCAACCGGACCCGGGCTCCTACGAGCAGTACTTC
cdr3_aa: CASQPDPGSYEQYF

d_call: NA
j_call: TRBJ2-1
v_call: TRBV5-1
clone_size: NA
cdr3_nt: TGCGCCAGCAGCTTGGCAGCCCCACCATCGCCCGCGTACAATGAGCAGTTCTTC
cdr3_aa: CASSLAAPPSPAYNEQFF

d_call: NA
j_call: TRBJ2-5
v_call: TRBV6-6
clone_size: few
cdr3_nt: TGTGCCAGCAGTTGGGGGGGGCAGGCCCAGTACTTC
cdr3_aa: CASSWGGQAQYF

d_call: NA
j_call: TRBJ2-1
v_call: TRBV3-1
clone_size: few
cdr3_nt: TGTGCCAGCAGCCAAGAGTCGAGGCGGAGAGTTTACAATGAGCAGTTCTTC
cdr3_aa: CASSQESRRRVYNEQFF

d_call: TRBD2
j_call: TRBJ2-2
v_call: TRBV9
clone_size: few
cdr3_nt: TGTGCCAGCAGCGACAGACTAGCGGGGAGGGCGAACACCGGGGAGCTGTTTTTT
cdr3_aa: CASSDRLAGRANTGELFF

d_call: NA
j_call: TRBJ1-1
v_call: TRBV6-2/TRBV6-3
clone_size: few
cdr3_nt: TGTGCCAGCCTATCCGGCCAGGTGAATTTAGAAGCTTTCTTT
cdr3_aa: CASLSGQVNLEAFF

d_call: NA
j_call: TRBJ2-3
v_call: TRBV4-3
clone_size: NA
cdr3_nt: TGCGCCAGCAGCCAAGACCCTGTGGAGGATACGCAGTATTTT
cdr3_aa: CASSQDPVEDTQYF

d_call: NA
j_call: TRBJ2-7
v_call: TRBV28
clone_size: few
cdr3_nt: TGTACCAGCAGTCCACCCCATCGGGAATTATGGGACGAGCAGTACTTC
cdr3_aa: CTSSPPHRELWDEQYF

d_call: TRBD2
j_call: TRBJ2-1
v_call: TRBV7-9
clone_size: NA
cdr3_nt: TGTGCCAGCAGCCCCCTCTCGGGGGGGGACTTGGCTAATGAGCAGTTCTTC
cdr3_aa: CASSPLSGGDLANEQFF

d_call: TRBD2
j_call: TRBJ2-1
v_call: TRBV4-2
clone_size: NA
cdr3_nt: TGTGCCAGCAGCCATGTAATAGCGGGGTACAATGAGCAGTTCTTC
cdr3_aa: CASSHVIAGYNEQFF

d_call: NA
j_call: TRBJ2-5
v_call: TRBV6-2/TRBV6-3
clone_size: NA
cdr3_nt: TGTGCCAGCAGTTACGACGAGGTCTTGGAGCAGTACTTC
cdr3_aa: CASSYDEVLEQYF

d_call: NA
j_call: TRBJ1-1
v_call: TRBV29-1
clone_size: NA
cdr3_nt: TGCAGCGTTGATGGGCTATACCGGAACACTGAAGCTTTCTTT
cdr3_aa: CSVDGLYRNTEAFF

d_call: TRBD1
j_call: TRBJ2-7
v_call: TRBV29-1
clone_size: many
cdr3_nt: TGCAGCGTTGGGGGCTCCGGACAGGGGGACGAGCAGTACTTC
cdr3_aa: CSVGGSGQGDEQYF